The subject of this entry is one TCR beta chain. Its cognate antigen is unknown. The source of the sample is a study of blood T cells in healthy people across ages. Study results and caveats: Roughly linearly, TCR beta diversity per million T cells fell as age increased.

Then a second PCR, running roughly 7 to 11 cycles, was carried out with a sample-barcoded 5' primer and a J-beta primer mix. MiXCR, run by TCRdb on the 5' RACE reads, gives a single entry per CDR3 protein. The profile shows about 510,000 distinct CDR3 sequences, roughly a quarter of them singletons. The CDR3 length is 14 residues. With V trimmed by 6 bases and J by 7 bases, 8 bases remained unmatched. From germline, CDR1 is MNHEY and CDR2 SVGEGT. The data were also submitted as part of a second study, on T cells of mothers and their children. From that second work: A few healthy Caucasian mothers, along with their six children, were the donors. During the second PCR, the M1S primer introduced sample barcodes along with 2-4 random nucleotides. There were over 9.5 million TCR beta CDR3 reads from each mother and 2.5 million to 3.5 million from each child.

The sequenced sample consisted of blood. The V call is TRBV6-2 or TRBV6-3, the J call TRBJ1-4, with 7 bases aligning to TRBD1. The TCR originated in a boy between 2 and 10 years old in good health. CDR3 sequence: CASSSGTAIEKLFF. The CDR3 bases are TGTGCCAGCAGCTCCGGGACAGCAATTGAAAAACTGTTTTTT.